This T cell receptor (beta chain) was identified during a study of T cells after yellow fever vaccination. Note on this clonotype: What it binds is unknown.

Study results and caveats: A large majority of primary-vaccination clones showed up again after the booster (approximately 95% CD4, around 85% CD8).

MiXCR, applied by TCRdb to the 5' RACE reads, yields one record per CDR3 protein. This table has about 260,000 distinct CDR3 sequences, approximately 12% appearing once. Trimming removed 5 bases from V and 3 bases from J; junction bases left unmatched: 6. Looked up from germline, CDR1 is SEHNR and CDR2 is FQNEAQ (reference sequence). This CDR3 is 15 amino acids long. The chain links TRBV7-9 to TRBJ2-4, with 8 bases fitting TRBD1. The sequences come from CD4+ T cells sorted from PBMCs, collected 45 days after the yellow fever booster vaccination. The receptor was derived from a man aged 25-45 years who received the YFV17D yellow fever vaccine. The CDR3 DNA sequence: TGTGCCAGCAGCACGGACAGGGTCGACAAAAACATTCAGTACTTC. This codes for CASSTDRVDKNIQYF.